The rows below give T cell receptor beta chains drawn from one sample of a study of T cells in Graves' hyperthyroidism and ophthalmopathy. From the multiplex PCR reads, TCRdb called clonotypes with MiXCR, one entry per CDR3 protein. This table has approximately 590,000 distinct CDR3 sequences, about half appearing once. The sequenced sample was peripheral blood or thyroid tissue (not recorded which). These receptors originate from a young woman with Graves' hyperthyroidism. CDR3s include the opening cysteine and the closing phenylalanine or tryptophan. D genes are given only for firm matches. Only part of the rows carry a size: once, few, many, or a class if the clone is expanded.

v_gene: TRBV2
abundance: once
d_gene: -
j_gene: TRBJ2-5
CDR3aa: CASSGRTFNHQETQYF
CDR3nt: TGCGCCAGCAGCGGAAGGACATTTAACCACCAAGAGACCCAGTACTTC

v_gene: TRBV7-2
abundance: -
d_gene: -
j_gene: TRBJ1-2
CDR3aa: CASSSPGSRANYGYTF
CDR3nt: TGTGCCAGCAGCTCTCCAGGGAGTCGGGCTAACTATGGCTACACCTTC

v_gene: TRBV19
abundance: few
d_gene: -
j_gene: TRBJ1-1
CDR3aa: CASSYRGRAFF
CDR3nt: TGTGCCAGTAGTTACCGGGGGCGAGCTTTCTTT

v_gene: TRBV12-3/TRBV12-4
abundance: -
d_gene: -
j_gene: TRBJ2-7
CDR3aa: CASSWDWSGYEQYF
CDR3nt: TGTGCCAGCAGTTGGGACTGGTCTGGTTACGAGCAGTACTTC

v_gene: TRBV20-1
abundance: -
d_gene: -
j_gene: TRBJ1-2
CDR3aa: CSARSDYYGYTF
CDR3nt: TGCAGTGCTAGGTCGGATTACTATGGCTACACCTTC

v_gene: TRBV20-1
abundance: -
d_gene: TRBD1
j_gene: TRBJ2-3
CDR3aa: CSAPGTGSDTQYF
CDR3nt: TGCAGTGCCCCAGGGACAGGGTCAGATACGCAGTATTTT

v_gene: TRBV25-1
abundance: -
d_gene: TRBD1
j_gene: TRBJ1-4
CDR3aa: CASSPLGQPTNEKLFF
CDR3nt: TGTGCCAGCTCACCCCTGGGACAGCCAACTAATGAAAAACTGTTTTTT

v_gene: TRBV25-1
abundance: -
d_gene: -
j_gene: TRBJ1-5
CDR3aa: CASSEWGDGNQPQHF
CDR3nt: TGTGCCAGCAGTGAATGGGGAGATGGCAATCAGCCCCAGCATTTT

v_gene: TRBV7-2
abundance: few
d_gene: TRBD1
j_gene: TRBJ2-5
CDR3aa: CASRPGGFQEETQYF
CDR3nt: TGTGCCAGCAGACCAGGGGGCTTTCAAGAAGAGACCCAGTACTTC

v_gene: TRBV13
abundance: -
d_gene: TRBD1
j_gene: TRBJ2-5
CDR3aa: CASSSTGGEMETQYF
CDR3nt: TGTGCCAGCAGCTCGACAGGGGGCGAGATGGAGACCCAGTACTTC

v_gene: TRBV12-3/TRBV12-4
abundance: few
d_gene: -
j_gene: TRBJ2-7
CDR3aa: CASRTGTTYEQYF
CDR3nt: TGTGCCAGCAGGACCGGGACGACCTACGAGCAGTACTTC

v_gene: TRBV15
abundance: many
d_gene: -
j_gene: TRBJ1-1
CDR3aa: CATSRDAMNTEAFF
CDR3nt: TGTGCCACCAGCAGAGATGCGATGAACACTGAAGCTTTCTTT

v_gene: TRBV10-3
abundance: many
d_gene: -
j_gene: TRBJ1-1
CDR3aa: CAISEVEDEAFF
CDR3nt: TGTGCCATCAGTGAGGTGGAAGACGAAGCTTTCTTT

v_gene: TRBV7-2
abundance: many
d_gene: -
j_gene: TRBJ2-6
CDR3aa: CASRQGHSGANVLTF
CDR3nt: TGTGCCAGCAGGCAGGGACACTCTGGGGCCAACGTCCTGACTTTC

v_gene: TRBV7-3
abundance: -
d_gene: -
j_gene: TRBJ2-7
CDR3aa: CASSRTGTPTYEQYF
CDR3nt: TGTGCCAGCAGCCGAACCGGGACGCCAACCTACGAGCAGTACTTC

v_gene: TRBV2
abundance: -
d_gene: -
j_gene: TRBJ2-5
CDR3aa: CAARQSQETQYF
CDR3nt: TGTGCTGCAAGACAGTCCCAAGAGACCCAGTACTTC

v_gene: TRBV19
abundance: few
d_gene: -
j_gene: TRBJ2-7
CDR3aa: CASSIRSDGLNYEQYF
CDR3nt: TGTGCCAGTAGTATAAGGTCGGATGGGTTGAACTACGAGCAGTACTTC

v_gene: TRBV2
abundance: -
d_gene: -
j_gene: TRBJ1-2
CDR3aa: CASRADSRRGYGYTF
CDR3nt: TGTGCCAGCAGAGCCGACTCGAGGAGAGGCTATGGCTACACCTTC

v_gene: TRBV19
abundance: few
d_gene: -
j_gene: TRBJ1-3
CDR3aa: CASSIEGRTIYF
CDR3nt: TGTGCCAGTAGTATAGAGGGGCGCACCATATATTTT

v_gene: TRBV19
abundance: many
d_gene: -
j_gene: TRBJ1-1
CDR3aa: CASSYVDTEAFF
CDR3nt: TGTGCCAGTAGTTACGTGGACACTGAAGCTTTCTTT

v_gene: TRBV20-1
abundance: -
d_gene: TRBD1
j_gene: TRBJ1-2
CDR3aa: CSAKPSGQGARGYTF
CDR3nt: TGCAGTGCTAAACCCTCCGGGCAGGGGGCGCGGGGCTACACCTTC

v_gene: TRBV2
abundance: -
d_gene: TRBD1
j_gene: TRBJ2-6
CDR3aa: CASSPWTGGSTGANVLTF
CDR3nt: TGTGCCAGCAGTCCGTGGACAGGGGGCAGTACGGGGGCCAACGTCCTGACTTTC

v_gene: TRBV7-8
abundance: -
d_gene: TRBD1
j_gene: TRBJ2-7
CDR3aa: CASSLGVGTEYEQYF
CDR3nt: TGTGCCAGCAGCTTAGGTGTAGGGACAGAATACGAGCAGTACTTC

v_gene: TRBV7-9
abundance: few
d_gene: -
j_gene: TRBJ1-2
CDR3aa: CASSLGPGYYGYTF
CDR3nt: TGTGCCAGCAGCTTAGGCCCAGGATACTATGGCTACACCTTC

v_gene: TRBV7-2
abundance: -
d_gene: TRBD1
j_gene: TRBJ1-1
CDR3aa: CASSLGPGQGPNTEAFF
CDR3nt: TGTGCCAGCAGCTTAGGGCCGGGACAGGGTCCGAACACTGAAGCTTTCTTT

v_gene: TRBV25-1
abundance: many
d_gene: TRBD1
j_gene: TRBJ1-5
CDR3aa: CASSGRQGSNQPQHF
CDR3nt: TGTGCCAGCAGTGGAAGACAGGGTAGCAATCAGCCCCAGCATTTT

v_gene: TRBV20-1
abundance: few
d_gene: -
j_gene: TRBJ1-5
CDR3aa: CSANKGGGGNQPQHF
CDR3nt: TGCAGTGCTAATAAAGGGGGAGGTGGCAATCAGCCCCAGCATTTT

v_gene: TRBV7-2
abundance: -
d_gene: -
j_gene: TRBJ2-7
CDR3aa: CASSQVGEAGMDEQYF
CDR3nt: TGTGCCAGCAGCCAAGTCGGTGAGGCAGGGATGGACGAGCAGTACTTC

v_gene: TRBV24-1
abundance: many
d_gene: TRBD1
j_gene: TRBJ2-5
CDR3aa: CATSDGTGGRETQYF
CDR3nt: TGTGCCACCAGTGACGGGACAGGGGGCCGGGAGACCCAGTACTTC

v_gene: TRBV20-1
abundance: -
d_gene: TRBD2
j_gene: TRBJ2-7
CDR3aa: CSAGPSGRNYEQYF
CDR3nt: TGCAGTGCTGGACCTAGCGGGAGGAACTACGAGCAGTACTTC

v_gene: TRBV14
abundance: few
d_gene: -
j_gene: TRBJ2-7
CDR3aa: CASSQGWGTSYEQYF
CDR3nt: TGTGCCAGCAGCCAAGGTTGGGGGACGAGCTACGAGCAGTACTTC

v_gene: TRBV7-3
abundance: few
d_gene: -
j_gene: TRBJ1-2
CDR3aa: CASSLRDTGVKGYTF
CDR3nt: TGTGCCAGCAGCCTAAGGGACACCGGCGTCAAGGGCTACACCTTC

v_gene: TRBV12-3/TRBV12-4
abundance: many
d_gene: TRBD1
j_gene: TRBJ1-6
CDR3aa: CASSRDRASPLHF
CDR3nt: TGTGCCAGCAGCCGGGACAGGGCTTCACCCCTCCACTTT

v_gene: TRBV7-9
abundance: many
d_gene: -
j_gene: TRBJ1-5
CDR3aa: CASSLGNQGSNQPQHF
CDR3nt: TGTGCCAGCAGCTTAGGCAACCAGGGTAGCAATCAGCCCCAGCATTTT

v_gene: TRBV16
abundance: -
d_gene: TRBD1
j_gene: TRBJ1-2
CDR3aa: CASSRRTGGFGYTF
CDR3nt: TGTGCCAGCAGTCGCCGGACAGGGGGCTTTGGCTACACCTTC

v_gene: TRBV14
abundance: -
d_gene: -
j_gene: TRBJ1-4
CDR3aa: CASSPFSGPNEKLFF
CDR3nt: TGTGCCAGCTCACCGTTCTCCGGTCCTAATGAAAAACTGTTTTTT

v_gene: TRBV9
abundance: few
d_gene: TRBD2
j_gene: TRBJ2-5
CDR3aa: CASSEGLAGRGQETQYF
CDR3nt: TGTGCCAGCAGCGAGGGACTAGCGGGGCGGGGCCAAGAGACCCAGTACTTC